The 3 T cell receptor beta chains below all came from one sample that was sequenced in a study of T cell clonotyping in hematopoietic cell transplantation. Repertoires were generated with immunoSEQ multiplex PCR, while TCRdb's copy carries only in-frame clones and drops some. This sample yields some 30,000 clones, of which more than 90% are seen a single time; approximately 1.5% belongs to the top ten. Sequenced: peripheral blood mononuclear cells. These receptors originate from a man aged 45 to 65 in good health. Some clones in this sample may be carry-over from other donors' samples.

J is TRBJ1-1 and V is TRBV7-6, with D possibly TRBD1 on 5 matching bases. Trimming left V 1 base short and J 1 base short, with 13 bases between. This CDR3 has 16 residues. From germline, CDR1 is SGHVS and CDR2 FNYEAQ. CDR3 loop: CASSLVRGGGNTEAFF. DNA of the CDR3: TGTGCCAGCAGCTTAGTCCGCGGGGGGGGGAACACTGAAGCTTTCTTT.

The rearrangement joins TRBV29-1 to TRBJ1-3; the D is unclear. V dropped 1 base and J dropped 3 bases, with 4 bases sitting between them. CDR1 SQVTM and CDR2 ANQGSEA come from the germline V gene. CDR3 length: 12 residues. The CDR3 coding sequence is TGCAGCGTTGAAGGGGATGGAAACACCATATATTTT. Its translation: CSVEGDGNTIYF.

This clone has just one count. The V call is TRBV29-1, the J call TRBJ2-7; TRBD1 might be the D (6 bases). CDR3 size: 12 residues. Germline V gives CDR1 SQVTM, CDR2 ANQGSEA. The ends were cut back, 6 bases at V and 0 bases at J, with 9 bases in the middle. The CDR3 DNA is TGCAGCGTCTGGGACACCTCCTACGAGCAGTACTTC. Translating gives CSVWDTSYEQYF.